The present TCR beta chain was sequenced within a study of Ad26.COV2.S vaccination and SARS-CoV-2 variants. Sample treatment: about 20 received Ad26.COV2.S at low or high dose, single or two shots; roughly 5 received placebo; per-sample allocation not given. The investigators took samples on day 63 after the first vaccine or placebo injection. Germline V gene data show CDR1 as SGDLS and CDR2 as YYNGEE. V dropped 4 bases and J dropped 4 bases, with 8 bases sitting between them. The CDR3 is 13 amino acids. Profiled with immunoSEQ multiplex PCR; TCRdb holds only in-frame clones, not every one. The table has hundreds of thousands of clones, 80% to 90% seen once.

This sample comprised peripheral blood, obtained in a trial of Ad26.COV2.S vaccine versus placebo. The sequence was collected from a person between 18 and 60 years old who received the Ad26.COV2.S COVID-19 vaccine or a placebo. This chain joins TRBV9 and TRBJ2-2; D remains ambiguous. The CDR3 reads CASSPQLTGELFF. The CDR3 coding sequence is TGTGCCAGCAGCCCCCAACTCACCGGGGAGCTGTTTTTT.